The present T cell receptor (beta chain) was sequenced within a study of blood T cell repertoires in COVID-19. Looked up from germline, CDR1 is SGHNT and CDR2 is YYREEE (reference sequence). Between the trimmed V and J ends, which lost 2 bases and 9 bases, there was a span of 20 bases. The CDR3 totals 15 residues. Sequencing used immunoSEQ multiplex PCR; TCRdb keeps in-frame clones, though not all of them. The top ten clones hold roughly 2% of a sample with some 160,000 clones, 83% of them seen once. The chain is built from TRBV5-4 and TRBJ1-2, with a tentative D call TRBD1 (6 bases). Input material: peripheral blood. This receptor was taken from a woman aged 80 or older with acute or convalescent COVID-19. CDR3 residues: CASSLGQPYATSYTF. CDR3 DNA: TGTGCCAGCAGCTTAGGACAGCCCTATGCTACGAGCTACACCTTC.